This entry lists 11 T cell receptor beta chains sequenced from one sample in a study of identical twins (dated by TCRdb to about 2016). The receptor library was made with 5' RACE. The sequencer was an Illumina HiSeq 2000. The public reads were reanalyzed by TCRdb: fastp trimming at Q25, MiXCR alignment, in-frame beta chains only. A single entry per CDR3 protein holds the most common genes and DNA from its merged rows. A total of nearly 900,000 distinct CDR3 sequences appear in this sample, around an eighth of them only once. Roughly 1.6% of the sample is in the top ten clones. The same sample was also used in a study of yellow fever vaccine responses in identical twins.

The sample taken for sequencing was PBMCs. Receptor source: a woman under 30 in good health.

This clonotype was seen more than once but under ten times. The chain carries TRBV5-6 and TRBJ1-2, with D perhaps matching TRBD1 (6 bases). CDR1 SGHDT and CDR2 YYEEEE come from the germline V gene. Trimming took off 4 bases at V and 4 bases at J, with 17 bases between the two ends. This CDR3 comprises 15 residues. In DNA form, the CDR3 reads TGTGCCAGCAGCCCCGACAGGAGGAGGGGCTATGGCTACACCTTC. Its translation is CASSPDRRRGYGYTF.

This chain joins TRBV29-1 and TRBJ2-1, with a possible D match to TRBD1 (5 bases). This CDR3 has 12 residues. In germline, CDR1 is SQVTM, CDR2 ANQGSEA. V was cut by 5 bases and J by 6 bases, with 11 bases left in between. The chain's CDR3 is CSVLQGVNEQFF. The CDR3 DNA sequence: TGCAGCGTTTTACAAGGGGTCAATGAGCAGTTCTTC.

The V call is TRBV12-3 or TRBV12-4, the J call TRBJ2-3, with TRBD2 matching over 12 bases. The V segment lost 0 bases and the J segment 6 bases; nucleotides outside the gene matches: 4. CDR3 size: 16 residues. This chain's CDR3 is CASSLALTSGRDTQYF. As DNA, the CDR3 is TGTGCCAGCAGTTTAGCGCTAACTAGCGGGAGGGATACGCAGTATTTT.

This clonotype was counted between two and nine times. In DNA, the CDR3 is TGTGCCACCAGCAGATCGACAGGGGTCGAGCAGTACGTC. Amino acids: CATSRSTGVEQYV. The rearrangement joins TRBV15 to TRBJ2-7; TRBD1 agrees at 8 bases. The V gene's germline CDR1 is LNHNV and CDR2 YYDKDF (reference sequence). V lost 2 bases to trimming and J lost 6 bases; unmatched junction nucleotides: 3. CDR3 size: 13 residues.

Concerning this clonotype itself: Without the conserved terminal phenylalanine or tryptophan, this CDR3 likely stems from a read error. V and J are TRBV5-1 and TRBJ2-1, with D uncertain. V gave up 2 bases and J gave up 0 bases, with 9 bases separating them. In germline, CDR1 is SGHRS, CDR2 YFSETQ. This CDR3 is built from 15 residues. In nucleotides, the CDR3 is TGCGCCAGCAGCTTTTCACCAAGCTCCTACAATGAGCAGTTCTCC. This translates into CASSFSPSSYNEQFS.

This clonotype was counted only a few times. Here the CDR3 DNA reads TGTGCCAGTCCGTCCACCGCGGGCTACAATGAGCAGTTCTTC. It translates to CASPSTAGYNEQFF. The chain employs TRBV3-1 and TRBJ2-1, with D perhaps TRBD2 (5 bases). Trimming removed 9 bases from V and 3 bases from J, with 15 bases in between. CDR1 and CDR2 from the germline V gene are LGHDT and YNNKEL (reference sequence). The CDR3 contains 14 residues.

This chain connects TRBV5-1 to TRBJ1-1; weak D call: TRBD1 (6 bases). The CDR3 extends over 13 amino acids. Trimming shortened V by 4 bases and J by 4 bases, and 11 bases separated the two germline ends. CDR1 and CDR2 from the germline V gene are SGHRS and YFSETQ. The chain's CDR3 is CASSKIGGTEAFF. CDR3 in DNA: TGCGCCAGCAGCAAGATAGGGGGCACTGAAGCTTTCTTT.

The V and J genes are TRBV20-1 and TRBJ1-6, with D uncertain. The germline V gene encodes CDR1 DFQATT and CDR2 SNEGSKA (reference sequence). The length of the CDR3 is 14 residues. The V gene lost 0 bases and the J gene lost 7 bases, with 10 bases spanning the gap. The CDR3 spells CSARDMAVNSPLHF. CDR3 nucleotide sequence: TGCAGTGCTAGAGATATGGCAGTCAATTCACCCCTCCACTTT.

This clonotype has just a few counts. V and J are TRBV7-2 and TRBJ1-5; D is possibly TRBD1 (5 bases). Germline assignment: CDR1 SGHTA and CDR2 FQGNSA. Trimming pared 4 bases from V and 6 bases from J, leaving 16 bases between. The CDR3 sequence is 15 residues long. CDR3 bases: TGTGCCAGCAGCTCGCTAGCAGGGCGGACTCAGCCCCAGCATTTT. Translation gives CASSSLAGRTQPQHF.

The chain carries TRBV27 and TRBJ2-7; D gene ambiguous. The V gene lost 0 bases and the J gene lost 0 bases, with 12 bases spanning the gap. Germline CDR1 is MNHEY and CDR2 is SMNVEV (reference sequence). The CDR3 extends over 16 amino acids. This chain's CDR3 is CASSLSPGPSSYEQYF. The CDR3 DNA is TGTGCCAGCAGTTTATCCCCAGGCCCCAGCTCCTACGAGCAGTACTTC.

Only a few counts were recorded for this clonotype. The V and J genes are TRBV7-2 and TRBJ2-1; TRBD1 matches at 11 bases. The CDR3 is made up of 14 amino acids. Germline lookup yields CDR1 SGHTA and CDR2 FQGNSA. Trimming cost V 5 bases and J 5 bases; bases outside gene matches: 2. The DNA of the CDR3 is TGTGCCAGCAGCCGGGACAGGGGGAACAATGAGCAGTTCTTC. It is translated as CASSRDRGNNEQFF.